The next 8 T cell receptor beta chains were all read from a single sample in a study of shared clonotypes between healthy human individuals. The data were produced by immunoSEQ multiplex PCR, yet TCRdb's version contains in-frame clones alone and is incomplete. The profile shows about 120,000 clones, more than 65% of them singletons. Source material: memory CD8+ T cells sorted from blood. The subset: CD45RO+ cells pooled with CCR7-negative TemRA cells. Every receptor here comes from a woman under 40 in good health.

The count of this clone is one. The CDR3: CASKGGSYEQYF. The CDR3 DNA follows: TGTGCCAGCAAGGGAGGCTCCTACGAGCAGTACTTC. The V gene is TRBV28, the J gene TRBJ2-7; D is possibly TRBD2 (6 bases). Germline V gene data show CDR1 as MDHEN and CDR2 as SYDVKM. V shed 7 bases and J shed 0 bases, with 7 bases lying between them. This CDR3 is built from 12 residues.

This chain links TRBV7-9 with TRBJ1-6; no firm D call. This CDR3 spans 12 amino acids. The V end lost 5 bases, the J end lost 7 bases, and 6 bases lay between the germline ends. Per germline, CDR1 SEHNR and CDR2 FQNEAQ (reference sequence). This CDR3 is CASSLQNSPLHF. For the CDR3, the DNA is TGTGCCAGCAGCCTCCAGAATTCACCCCTCCACTTT.

The V gene is TRBV5-4, the J gene TRBJ2-7, with 13 bases that match TRBD2. CDR1 is SGHNT, CDR2 YYREEE, per germline (reference sequence). CDR3 size: 17 residues. Germline trimming cut 4 bases from V and 0 bases from J; bases unmatched to any gene: 7. The CDR3 protein is CASSEGTSGVSSYEQYF. The CDR3 coding sequence is TGTGCCAGCAGCGAGGGGACTAGCGGGGTCAGCTCCTACGAGCAGTACTTC.

This clone has a count of ten or more. The V gene is TRBV28, the J gene TRBJ1-3; D unresolved. V was trimmed by 7 bases and J by 1 base, leaving 17 bases between them. Germline V lookup: CDR1 MDHEN, CDR2 SYDVKM. The CDR3 runs 16 residues. The CDR3 sequence: CASKSAAMGSGNTIYF. The CDR3 DNA sequence: TGTGCCAGCAAGAGCGCAGCGATGGGGTCTGGAAACACCATATATTTT.

This clone was seen more than once but under ten times. The V gene is TRBV6-4, the J gene TRBJ2-1, with 11 bases fitting TRBD2. Per the germline V gene, CDR1 is MRHNA and CDR2 is SNTAGT. J gave up 9 bases and V 3 bases, and 10 bases lay outside the gene matches. This CDR3 is 16 amino acids long. CDR3 in amino acids: CASSELAGGLSGEQFF. Written as DNA, the CDR3 is TGTGCCAGCAGTGAATTAGCGGGAGGGCTTAGTGGTGAGCAGTTCTTC.

In its sample, this clone was seen a few times. The V call is TRBV4-1, the J call TRBJ1-2, with D perhaps TRBD1 (5 bases). Trimming pared 0 bases from V and 3 bases from J, leaving 11 bases between. CDR1 MGHRA and CDR2 YSYEKL come from the germline V gene. The CDR3 loop spans 15 amino acids. The CDR3 region is CASSQEPGRDYGYTF. Written as DNA, the CDR3 is TGCGCCAGCAGCCAAGAGCCAGGGAGGGACTATGGCTACACCTTC.

The J gene is TRBJ1-4, the V gene TRBV4-1, with D maybe TRBD1 (5 bases). Germline CDR1 reads MGHRA; CDR2 reads YSYEKL. V dropped 0 bases and J dropped 8 bases, with 13 bases sitting between them. This CDR3 has 15 amino acids. In DNA, the CDR3 is TGCGCCAGCAGCCAAGATCAGGGACGGAGGGAAAAACTGTTTTTT. Translating gives CASSQDQGRREKLFF.

This clone has just a few counts. This rearrangement joins TRBV4-1 to TRBJ2-2; possibly TRBD1 or TRBD2 for D (5 bases each). Trimming removed 0 bases at V and 6 bases at J, with 11 bases between. The CDR3 loop spans 15 amino acids. Germline V gives CDR1 MGHRA, CDR2 YSYEKL. CDR3 protein: CASSQDPGRSGELFF. CDR3 in DNA: TGCGCCAGCAGCCAAGATCCGGGACGTTCCGGGGAGCTGTTTTTT.